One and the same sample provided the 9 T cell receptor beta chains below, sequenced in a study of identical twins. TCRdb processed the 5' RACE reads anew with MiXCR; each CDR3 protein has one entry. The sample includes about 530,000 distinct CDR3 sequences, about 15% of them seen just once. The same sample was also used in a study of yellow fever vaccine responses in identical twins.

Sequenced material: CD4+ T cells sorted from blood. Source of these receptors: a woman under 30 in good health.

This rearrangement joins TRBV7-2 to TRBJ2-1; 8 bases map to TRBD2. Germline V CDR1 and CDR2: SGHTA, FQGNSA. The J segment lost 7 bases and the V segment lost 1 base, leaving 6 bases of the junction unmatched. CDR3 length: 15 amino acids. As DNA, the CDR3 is TGTGCCAGCAGCTTAGAAGGGACTAGGGTAAATGAGCAGTTCTTC. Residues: CASSLEGTRVNEQFF.

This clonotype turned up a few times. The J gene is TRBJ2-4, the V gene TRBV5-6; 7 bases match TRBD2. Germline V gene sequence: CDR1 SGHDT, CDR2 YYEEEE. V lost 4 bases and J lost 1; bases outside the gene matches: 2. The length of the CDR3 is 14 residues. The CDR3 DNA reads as TGTGCCAGCAGCGACGGGGGGGCCAAAAACATTCAGTACTTC. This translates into CASSDGGAKNIQYF.

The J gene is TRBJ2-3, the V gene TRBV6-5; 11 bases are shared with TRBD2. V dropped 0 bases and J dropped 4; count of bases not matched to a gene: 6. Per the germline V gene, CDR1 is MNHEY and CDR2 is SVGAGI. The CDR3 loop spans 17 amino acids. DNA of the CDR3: TGTGCCAGCAGTTACTCGATAGCGGGAGGGCCAGCAGATACGCAGTATTTT. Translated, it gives CASSYSIAGGPADTQYF.

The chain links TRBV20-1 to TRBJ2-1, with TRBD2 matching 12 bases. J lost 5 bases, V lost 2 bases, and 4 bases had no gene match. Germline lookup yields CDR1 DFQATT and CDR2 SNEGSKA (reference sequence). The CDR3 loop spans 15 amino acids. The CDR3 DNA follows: TGCAGTGCTAGACCTCGGACTAGCGGGGACAATGAGCAGTTCTTC. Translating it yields CSARPRTSGDNEQFF.

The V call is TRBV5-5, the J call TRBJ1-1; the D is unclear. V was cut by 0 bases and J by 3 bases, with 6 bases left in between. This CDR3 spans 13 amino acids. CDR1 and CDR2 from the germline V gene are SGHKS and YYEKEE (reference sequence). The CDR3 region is CASSLGQHTEAFF. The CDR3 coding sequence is TGTGCCAGCAGCTTGGGGCAGCACACTGAAGCTTTCTTT.

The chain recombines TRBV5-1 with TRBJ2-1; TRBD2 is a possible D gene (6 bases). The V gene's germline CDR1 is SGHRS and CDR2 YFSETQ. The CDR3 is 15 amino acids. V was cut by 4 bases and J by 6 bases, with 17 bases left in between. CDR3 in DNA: TGCGCCAGCAGCCTGACAAGAAAGGAGGGCAATGAGCAGTTCTTC. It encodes CASSLTRKEGNEQFF.

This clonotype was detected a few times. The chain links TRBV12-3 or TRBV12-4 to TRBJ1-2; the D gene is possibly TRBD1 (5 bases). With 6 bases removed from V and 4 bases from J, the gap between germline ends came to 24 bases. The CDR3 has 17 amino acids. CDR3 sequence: CASSPMSGTARFYGYTF. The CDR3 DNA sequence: TGTGCCAGCAGCCCCATGTCCGGGACGGCCAGATTCTATGGCTACACCTTC.

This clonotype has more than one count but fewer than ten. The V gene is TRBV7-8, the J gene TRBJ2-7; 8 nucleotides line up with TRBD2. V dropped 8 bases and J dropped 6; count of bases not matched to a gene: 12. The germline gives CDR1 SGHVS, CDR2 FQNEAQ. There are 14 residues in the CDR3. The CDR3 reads CASGEAGVPSEQYF. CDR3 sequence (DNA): TGTGCCAGCGGAGAAGCGGGAGTTCCCTCCGAGCAGTACTTC.

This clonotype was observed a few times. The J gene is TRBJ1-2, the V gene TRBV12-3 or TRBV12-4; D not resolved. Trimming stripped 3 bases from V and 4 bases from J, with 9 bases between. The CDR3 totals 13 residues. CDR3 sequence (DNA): TGTGCCAGCAGTTTCCGACGGGTCTATGGCTACACCTTC. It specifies CASSFRRVYGYTF.